A selection of T cell receptor beta chains follows, all from one sample in a study of blood T cells in healthy people across ages. TCRdb fed the 5' RACE reads into MiXCR, producing one record per CDR3 protein. The sample lists some 800,000 distinct CDR3 sequences; approximately 44% were seen once. The sample taken for sequencing was blood. These receptors all come from a man in his fifties or sixties in good health. Both conserved end residues are part of each CDR3. The order of the fields is D gene, J gene, clone size, V gene, CDR3 protein, CDR3 DNA. The D gene is left open where the match is weak. The size field is filled for only some rows; it gives once, few, many or a size class.

.	TRBJ1-2	few	TRBV20-1	CSARDLSDGYTF	TGCAGTGCTAGAGACCTTTCGGACGGCTACACCTTC
TRBD1	TRBJ2-6	.	TRBV5-6	CASSLDRGFFSGANVLTF	TGTGCCAGCAGCTTGGACAGGGGATTCTTCTCTGGGGCCAACGTCCTGACTTTC
TRBD1	TRBJ2-7	.	TRBV2	CASSAGTGSWAIYEQYF	TGTGCCAGCAGTGCAGGGACAGGGAGCTGGGCAATCTACGAGCAGTACTTC
TRBD2	TRBJ2-1	.	TRBV11-2	CASTHAGDYYNEQFF	TGTGCCAGCACCCACGCCGGGGACTACTACAATGAGCAGTTCTTC
TRBD2	TRBJ2-3	few	TRBV28	CASSPPAGGGSTDTQYF	TGTGCCAGCAGTCCCCCCGCTGGCGGGGGTAGCACAGATACGCAGTATTTT
.	TRBJ2-5	few	TRBV2	CASSERQGLEETQYF	TGTGCCAGCAGCGAGCGGCAGGGACTGGAAGAGACCCAGTACTTC
.	TRBJ2-4	.	TRBV2	CASSVMGGREQYF	TGTGCCAGCAGTGTGATGGGGGGGCGAGAGCAGTACTTC
.	TRBJ2-7	.	TRBV24-1	CATSDSFSSEQYF	TGTGCCACCAGTGATTCTTTCTCGAGCGAGCAGTACTTC
.	TRBJ1-2	.	TRBV10-3	CAISEGTWAAYGYTF	TGTGCCATCAGTGAAGGGACCTGGGCGGCTTATGGCTACACCTTC
TRBD2	TRBJ2-7	.	TRBV6-5	CASSYSTVGGNYEQYF	TGTGCCAGCAGTTACTCAACCGTCGGGGGGAACTACGAGCAGTACTTC
.	TRBJ2-2	few	TRBV7-9	CASSLRGSGTGELFF	TGTGCCAGCAGCTTAAGGGGATCCGGCACCGGGGAGCTGTTTTTT
TRBD1	TRBJ2-7	.	TRBV7-2	CASSSVDRAYEQYF	TGTGCCAGCAGCAGCGTGGACAGGGCCTACGAGCAGTACTTC
.	TRBJ1-6	.	TRBV20-1	CSARDVGRSPLHF	TGCAGTGCTAGAGATGTGGGGCGTTCACCCCTCCACTTT
.	TRBJ1-1	.	TRBV6-2/TRBV6-3	CASKGSANTEAFF	TGTGCCAGCAAGGGGAGCGCGAACACTGAAGCTTTCTTT
.	TRBJ1-2	.	TRBV20-1	CSAADRPAYGYTF	TGCAGTGCTGCCGACAGGCCTGCCTATGGCTACACCTTC
TRBD1	TRBJ2-4	.	TRBV4-3	CASSQDEPRTGNKNIQYF	TGCGCCAGCAGCCAAGACGAACCCCGGACAGGGAACAAAAACATTCAGTACTTC
.	TRBJ1-1	.	TRBV20-1	CSCRSTRRGEAFF	TGCAGTTGCCGGAGCACCCGGAGGGGTGAAGCTTTCTTT
.	TRBJ1-1	few	TRBV6-6	CASLADRGAEAFF	TGTGCCAGTCTGGCTGACCGGGGGGCTGAAGCTTTCTTT
TRBD2	TRBJ2-3	few	TRBV4-2	CASSQASLAGSTDTQYF	TGTGCCAGCAGCCAAGCATCACTAGCGGGGAGCACAGATACGCAGTATTTT
TRBD2	TRBJ2-1	.	TRBV5-1	CASSPRTSGTRAEQFF	TGCGCCAGCAGCCCGCGGACTAGCGGGACTCGGGCTGAGCAGTTCTTC
.	TRBJ2-5	few	TRBV7-9	CASSLAVGPAETQYF	TGTGCCAGCAGCTTAGCGGTGGGACCGGCGGAGACCCAGTACTTC
.	TRBJ2-1	.	TRBV20-1	CGATGGPGTTLDEQFF	TGCGGTGCTACAGGGGGACCCGGGACTACCTTGGATGAGCAGTTCTTC
TRBD1	TRBJ2-7	many	TRBV18	CASSPTRGQGEQYF	TGTGCCAGCTCACCGACCAGGGGGCAGGGCGAGCAGTACTTC
TRBD1	TRBJ1-4	few	TRBV28	CASSQTTGDTLREKLFF	TGTGCCAGCAGTCAAACGACAGGGGACACCTTACGGGAAAAACTGTTTTTT
TRBD1	TRBJ1-2	.	TRBV12-3/TRBV12-4	CVSSHPGTDYGYTF	TGTGTCAGCAGCCATCCTGGGACAGACTATGGCTACACCTTC
.	TRBJ2-7	.	TRBV13	CASSLGLQGYNEQYF	TGTGCCAGCAGCTTAGGCCTGCAGGGGTACAATGAGCAGTACTTC
.	TRBJ1-5	.	TRBV2	CASSPQSNQPQHF	TGTGCCAGCAGTCCACAGAGCAATCAGCCCCAGCATTTT
.	TRBJ2-5	.	TRBV7-6	CASSLVPGTETQYF	TGTGCCAGCAGCTTAGTTCCGGGGACGGAGACCCAGTACTTC
.	TRBJ2-7	.	TRBV12-5	CASGLAGRGEQYF	TGTGCTAGTGGTTTGGCGGGCAGGGGCGAGCAGTACTTC
.	TRBJ2-3	.	TRBV7-2	CASSLAGGNTDTQYF	TGTGCCAGCAGCTTAGCGGGGGGAAACACAGATACGCAGTATTTT
.	TRBJ2-1	few	TRBV7-2	CASSLNGGPNYNEQFF	TGTGCCAGCAGCTTGAACGGGGGGCCGAACTACAATGAGCAGTTCTTC
.	TRBJ1-2	.	TRBV12-3/TRBV12-4	CASSPGTAGSGYGYTF	TGTGCCAGCAGTCCGGGGACTGCGGGGTCTGGCTATGGCTACACCTTC
.	TRBJ2-3	.	TRBV20-1	CSARDLLALTSTDTQYF	TGCAGTGCTAGAGATTTGTTGGCGCTTACTAGCACAGATACGCAGTATTTT
.	TRBJ2-3	.	TRBV2	CASGTRGSTDTQYF	TGTGCCAGTGGGACGCGGGGAAGCACAGATACGCAGTATTTT
.	TRBJ2-7	.	TRBV11-2	CASRFRTGGSYEQYF	TGTGCCAGCAGATTTAGGACTGGGGGCTCCTACGAGCAGTACTTC
TRBD1	TRBJ2-7	.	TRBV9	CASNPTGQLKEQYF	TGTGCCAGCAATCCGACAGGGCAATTGAAGGAGCAGTACTTC
TRBD2	TRBJ2-1	.	TRBV2	CASSEQSGGAYEQFF	TGTGCCAGCAGTGAACAGAGCGGGGGGGCATATGAGCAGTTCTTC